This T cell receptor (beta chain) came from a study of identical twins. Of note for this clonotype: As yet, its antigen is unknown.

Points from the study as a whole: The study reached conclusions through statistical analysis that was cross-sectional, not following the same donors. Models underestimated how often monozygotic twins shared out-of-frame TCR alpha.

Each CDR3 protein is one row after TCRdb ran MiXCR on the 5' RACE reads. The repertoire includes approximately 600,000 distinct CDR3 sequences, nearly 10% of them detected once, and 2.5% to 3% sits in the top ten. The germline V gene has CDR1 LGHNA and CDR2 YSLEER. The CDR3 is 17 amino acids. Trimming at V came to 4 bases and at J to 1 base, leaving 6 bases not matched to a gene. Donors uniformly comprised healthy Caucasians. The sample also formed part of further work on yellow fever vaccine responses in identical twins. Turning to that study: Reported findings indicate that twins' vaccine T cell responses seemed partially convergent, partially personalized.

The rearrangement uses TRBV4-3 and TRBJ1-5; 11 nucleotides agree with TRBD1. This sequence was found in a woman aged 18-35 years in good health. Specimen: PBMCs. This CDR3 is CASSPTWTGGSNQPQHF. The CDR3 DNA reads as TGCGCCAGCAGCCCCACATGGACAGGGGGCAGCAATCAGCCCCAGCATTTT.